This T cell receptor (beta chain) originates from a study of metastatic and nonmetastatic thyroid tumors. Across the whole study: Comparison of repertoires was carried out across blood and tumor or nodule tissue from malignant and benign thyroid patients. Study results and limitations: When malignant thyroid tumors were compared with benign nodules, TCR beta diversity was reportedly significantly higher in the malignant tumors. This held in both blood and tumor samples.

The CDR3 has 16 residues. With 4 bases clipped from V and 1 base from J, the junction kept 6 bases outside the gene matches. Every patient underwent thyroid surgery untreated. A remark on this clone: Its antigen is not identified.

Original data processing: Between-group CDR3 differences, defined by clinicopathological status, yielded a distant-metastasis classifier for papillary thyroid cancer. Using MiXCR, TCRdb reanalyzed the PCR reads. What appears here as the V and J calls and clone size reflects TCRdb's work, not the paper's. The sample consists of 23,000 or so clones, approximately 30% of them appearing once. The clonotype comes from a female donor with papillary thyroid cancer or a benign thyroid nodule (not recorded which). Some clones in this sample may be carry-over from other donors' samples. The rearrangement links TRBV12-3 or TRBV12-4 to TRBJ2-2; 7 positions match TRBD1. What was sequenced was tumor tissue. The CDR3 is CASSSDRVGNTGELFF. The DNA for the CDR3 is TGTGCCAGCAGTTCTGACAGGGTAGGGAACACCGGGGAGCTGTTTTTT.